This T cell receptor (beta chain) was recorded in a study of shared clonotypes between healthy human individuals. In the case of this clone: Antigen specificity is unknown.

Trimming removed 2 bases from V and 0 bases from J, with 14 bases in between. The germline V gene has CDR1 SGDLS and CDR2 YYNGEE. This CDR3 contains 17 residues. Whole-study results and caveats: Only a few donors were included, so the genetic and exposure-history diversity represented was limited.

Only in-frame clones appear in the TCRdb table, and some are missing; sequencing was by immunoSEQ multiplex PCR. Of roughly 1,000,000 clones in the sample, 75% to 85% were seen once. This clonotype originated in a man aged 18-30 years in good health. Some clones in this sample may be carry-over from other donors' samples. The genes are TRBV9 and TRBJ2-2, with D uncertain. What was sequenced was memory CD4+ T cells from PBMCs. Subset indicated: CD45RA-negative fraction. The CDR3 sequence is CASSVLAAVANTGELFF. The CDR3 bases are TGTGCCAGCAGCGTTTTGGCAGCTGTAGCGAACACCGGGGAGCTGTTTTTT.